One sample yielded the 24 T cell receptor beta chains listed below, sequenced in a study of T cells in Graves' hyperthyroidism and ophthalmopathy. Authors of the study amplified TCR beta CDR3 regions from RNA transcripts. Using the HTBI primer set, a first-round RT-PCR was run on the TCR CDR3. TCRdb analysed the multiplex PCR reads with MiXCR anew, one entry per CDR3 protein. The sample holds about 590,000 distinct CDR3 sequences, around 14% seen once. Sequenced material: blood. Every receptor here comes from a woman in her 30s with Graves' hyperthyroidism.

The rearrangement links TRBV6-1 to TRBJ2-5; the match to TRBD1 covers 9 bases. CDR3 size: 15 residues. CDR1 and CDR2 (germline): MNHNS, SASEGT. V lost 5 bases and J lost 5; bases outside the gene matches: 9. The CDR3 region is CASSYTGGAGETQYF. As DNA, the CDR3 is TGTGCCAGCAGTTACACAGGGGGCGCGGGTGAGACCCAGTACTTC.

The rearrangement joins TRBV18 to TRBJ2-3, with 8 positions matching TRBD1. Germline CDR1 KGHSH, CDR2 LQKENI. The ends lost 2 bases at V and 1 base at J; junction bases unmatched: 8. This CDR3 contains 17 residues. The CDR3 bases are TGTGCCAGCTCACCAGTCTCAGGGGGCGTGCGCACAGATACGCAGTATTTT. It codes for CASSPVSGGVRTDTQYF.

This clonotype was seen repeatedly, ten times or more. The V gene is TRBV28, the J gene TRBJ2-1; D possibly corresponds to TRBD1 (5 bases). The V gene lost 4 bases and the J gene lost 0 bases, with 16 bases spanning the gap. The germline V gene encodes CDR1 MDHEN and CDR2 SYDVKM. CDR3 size: 17 residues. The CDR3 sequence is CASSSTVLKSSYNEQFF. The DNA for the CDR3 is TGTGCCAGCAGTTCGACAGTCCTCAAAAGCTCCTACAATGAGCAGTTCTTC.

The table lists this clonotype with many counts. V gene TRBV7-2 combines with J gene TRBJ1-2; possible D gene TRBD1, 5 bases. This CDR3 is 15 amino acids long. Trimming shortened V by 2 bases and J by 2 bases, and 12 bases separated the two germline ends. Germline values: CDR1 SGHTA, CDR2 FQGNSA. DNA of the CDR3: TGTGCCAGCAGCTTAAGGGACGGCACCAACTATGGCTACACCTTC. It specifies CASSLRDGTNYGYTF.

In this sample, this clonotype turned up many times. The V and J genes are TRBV11-2 and TRBJ2-5; possible D gene TRBD2, 6 bases. Trimming took off 5 bases at V and 1 base at J, with 20 bases between the two ends. The CDR3 extends over 17 amino acids. From germline, CDR1 is SGHAT and CDR2 FQNNGV. The CDR3 loop reads CASSPGLGTAPQETQYF. Written as DNA, the CDR3 is TGTGCCAGCAGCCCGGGACTCGGGACGGCCCCCCAAGAGACCCAGTACTTC.

This clonotype was detected a few times. The chain couples TRBV5-6 to TRBJ2-3; tentative D call: TRBD2 (5 bases). This CDR3 has 17 residues. Trimming removed 2 bases at V and 2 bases at J, with 18 bases between. Germline V CDR1 and CDR2: SGHDT, YYEEEE. CDR3 bases: TGTGCCAGCAGCTTTTTACTAGATATAGAGGACACAGATACGCAGTATTTT. It translates to CASSFLLDIEDTDTQYF.

The V and J genes are TRBV5-1 and TRBJ2-1, with 11 bases lining up with TRBD1. CDR1 and CDR2 (germline): SGHRS, YFSETQ. With V trimmed by 4 bases and J by 7 bases, 4 bases remained unmatched. This CDR3 has 14 residues. The CDR3, as DNA: TGCGCCAGCAGCCGGGACAGGGGGGGGAATGAGCAGTTCTTC. Translating it yields CASSRDRGGNEQFF.

This clonotype was counted ten times or more. CDR3 residues: CASSPLGQVVGPQHF. CDR3 bases: TGTGCCAGCAGTCCCCTGGGACAGGTGGTTGGTCCCCAGCATTTT. The chain recombines TRBV28 with TRBJ1-5; 8 positions match TRBD1. Germline V gene sequence: CDR1 MDHEN, CDR2 SYDVKM. The CDR3 runs to 15 residues. Unmatched junction bases numbered 13, after V lost 5 bases and J lost 10 bases.

This clonotype was picked up a small number of times. The chain links TRBV2 to TRBJ1-1; D perhaps matches TRBD1 (5 bases). The CDR3 spans 15 residues. Germline-derived CDR1 and CDR2 are SNHLY and FYNNEI. The ends were cut back, 4 bases at V and 10 bases at J, with 22 bases in the middle. The CDR3 region has the DNA TGTGCCAGCAGTGCAGAGGGGCAAACGCGTCTCAGAGCTTTCTTT. Translation gives CASSAEGQTRLRAFF.

This clonotype was counted at least ten times. The chain uses TRBV2 and TRBJ2-7; D ambiguous. The germline V gene encodes CDR1 SNHLY and CDR2 FYNNEI. The germline V and J ends were trimmed by 10 bases and 1 base, with 17 bases remaining between them. This CDR3 has 14 residues. CDR3 DNA sequence: TGTGCCACCTTAAAGTCCGACGGTTCCTACGAGCAGTACTTC. It yields the protein CATLKSDGSYEQYF.

This clonotype was seen a few times. One end of the junction is discordant with germline, which a read error may explain. The CDR3 bases are TGTGCCACCAGTAGCTTCGGGTCCCACCCCACCGGGGAGCTGTTTTTT. This gives the protein CATSSFGSHPTGELFF. The rearrangement links TRBV10-3 to TRBJ2-2; D ambiguous. The CDR3 runs to 16 residues. Germline CDR1 reads ENHRY; CDR2 reads SYGVKD.

Only a few counts were recorded for this clonotype. The chain couples TRBV29-1 to TRBJ2-5; no clear D gene. Germline V gives CDR1 SQVTM, CDR2 ANQGSEA. Trimming removed 7 bases at V and 5 bases at J, with 14 bases between. CDR3 length: 12 amino acids. DNA of the CDR3: TGCAGCGCAGATGAGTCACCCGAGACCCAGTACTTC. As protein: CSADESPETQYF. The whole variable domain, filled in from reference TRBV29-1 and TRBJ2-5, reads SAVISQKPSRDICQRGTSLTIQCQVDSQVTMMFWYRQQPGQSLTLIATANQGSEATYESGFVIDKFPISRPNLTFSTLTVSNMSPEDSSIYLCSADESPETQYFGPGTRLLVL.

The table lists this clonotype with many counts. This sequence joins TRBV27 and TRBJ2-7, with 7 positions matching TRBD2. The CDR3 is made up of 15 amino acids. The germline gives CDR1 MNHEY, CDR2 SMNVEV (reference sequence). Germline trimming cut 6 bases from V and 1 base from J; bases unmatched to any gene: 9. CDR3: CASSNRLASSYEQYF. In nucleotides, the CDR3 is TGTGCCAGCAGCAACCGACTAGCCTCATCCTACGAGCAGTACTTC.

The gene calls are TRBV20-1 and TRBJ1-2; weak D call: TRBD1 (6 bases). Deletions cut 6 bases from V and 4 bases from J, with 18 bases between. The CDR3 is 14 residues long. The germline gives CDR1 DFQATT, CDR2 SNEGSKA (reference sequence). The DNA for the CDR3 is TGCAGTGCAACTACAGGGAGTGAAGGCTATGGCTACACCTTC. Its translation is CSATTGSEGYGYTF.

Ten or more counts support this clonotype. The rearrangement uses TRBV6-1 and TRBJ2-7; 9 bases agree with TRBD2. This CDR3 has 15 residues. The V segment lost 5 bases and the J segment 1 base; nucleotides outside the gene matches: 6. CDR1 and CDR2 (germline): MNHNS, SASEGT. The CDR3 protein is CASSSVAGESYEQYF. The CDR3 coding sequence is TGTGCCAGCAGTTCTGTAGCGGGAGAATCCTACGAGCAGTACTTC.

The chain couples TRBV2 to TRBJ2-7, with D perhaps matching TRBD2 (6 bases). The CDR3 length is 13 residues. Germline V gene data show CDR1 as SNHLY and CDR2 as FYNNEI. Trimming removed 6 bases from V and 2 bases from J, with 11 bases in between. The CDR3 bases are TGTGCCAGCAGCACCTCTAGCGCCTACGAGCAGTACTTC. Translating gives CASSTSSAYEQYF.

This clonotype was picked up a small number of times. The rearrangement uses TRBV5-1 and TRBJ2-1, with 14 positions matching TRBD2. Per the germline V gene, CDR1 is SGHRS and CDR2 is YFSETQ. V was pared by 4 bases and J by 9 bases, with 6 bases of the junction left unmatched. The CDR3 contains 15 residues. The CDR3 DNA reads as TGCGCCAGCAGCCCGGGACTAGCGGGAGAGGGTGAGCAGTTCTTC. Its translation: CASSPGLAGEGEQFF.

This clonotype occurred many times. The CDR3 bases are TGTGCCAGCAGTATCGCTAGCGGAGGTTACGAGCAGTACTTC. Its protein product is CASSIASGGYEQYF. This rearrangement joins TRBV6-1 to TRBJ2-7; 7 bases line up with TRBD2. CDR3 length: 14 residues. Germline V lookup: CDR1 MNHNS, CDR2 SASEGT. The junction had 8 bases not matched to a gene; V was cut back by 5 bases and J by 4 bases.

Ten or more counts support this clonotype. The chain carries TRBV5-8 and TRBJ2-7; no reliable D call. CDR3 length equals 13 residues. Per the germline V gene, CDR1 is SGHTS and CDR2 is YDEGEE. V lost 1 base, J lost 4 bases, and 9 bases lay in between. The DNA for the CDR3 is TGTGCCAGCAGCTTGCCCAGGCTTTACGAGCAGTACTTC. Protein product: CASSLPRLYEQYF.

This clonotype was detected ten times or more. The chain uses TRBV6-1 and TRBJ1-1; D perhaps matches TRBD1 (5 bases). Trimming shortened V by 4 bases and J by 3 bases, and 9 bases separated the two germline ends. The CDR3 spans 13 residues. The germline V gene encodes CDR1 MNHNS and CDR2 SASEGT. The CDR3, as DNA: TGTGCCAGCAGTGGAACACAGGACACTGAAGCTTTCTTT. Amino acid sequence: CASSGTQDTEAFF.

This clonotype was detected a few times. V usage is TRBV6-2 or TRBV6-3 and J usage is TRBJ2-1; D not certain. Germline-derived CDR1 and CDR2 are MNHEY and SVGEGT. Between the trimmed V and J ends, which lost 3 bases and 0 bases, there was a span of 15 bases. The CDR3 sequence is 17 residues long. The DNA for the CDR3 is TGTGCCAGCAGTTATTCAGTCACTATCAGCTCCTACAATGAGCAGTTCTTC. As protein: CASSYSVTISSYNEQFF.

About this clonotype itself: A much larger clone lies a single base off, so this may be a read error. The chain employs TRBV2 and TRBJ2-2, with D perhaps TRBD1 (6 bases). The germline V gene encodes CDR1 SNHLY and CDR2 FYNNEI. CDR3 length: 19 amino acids. The CDR3 DNA reads TGTGCCGGCAGTCAACTCAACTCTAGCACCGAGGGGGACACCGGGGAGCTGTTTTTT. It translates to CAGSQLNSSTEGDTGELFF.

This clonotype was picked up many times. The chain carries TRBV6-1 and TRBJ2-3; D ambiguous. This CDR3 has 15 amino acids. Germline-derived CDR1 and CDR2 are MNHNS and SASEGT. Trimming left V 5 bases short and J 3 bases short, with 15 bases between. This CDR3 reads CASSLAPVGTDTQYF. CDR3 nucleotide sequence: TGTGCCAGCAGTTTGGCCCCAGTCGGGACAGATACGCAGTATTTT.

Only a few counts were recorded for this clonotype. This rearrangement joins TRBV5-5 to TRBJ2-7, with 8 bases fitting TRBD2. J was trimmed by 5 bases and V by 7 bases; bases with no gene match: 11. Germline CDR1 reads SGHKS; CDR2 reads YYEKEE (reference sequence). The CDR3 totals 14 residues. The CDR3 is CASALVAGPHEQYF. Written as DNA, the CDR3 is TGTGCCAGCGCTCTCGTAGCGGGACCCCACGAGCAGTACTTC.